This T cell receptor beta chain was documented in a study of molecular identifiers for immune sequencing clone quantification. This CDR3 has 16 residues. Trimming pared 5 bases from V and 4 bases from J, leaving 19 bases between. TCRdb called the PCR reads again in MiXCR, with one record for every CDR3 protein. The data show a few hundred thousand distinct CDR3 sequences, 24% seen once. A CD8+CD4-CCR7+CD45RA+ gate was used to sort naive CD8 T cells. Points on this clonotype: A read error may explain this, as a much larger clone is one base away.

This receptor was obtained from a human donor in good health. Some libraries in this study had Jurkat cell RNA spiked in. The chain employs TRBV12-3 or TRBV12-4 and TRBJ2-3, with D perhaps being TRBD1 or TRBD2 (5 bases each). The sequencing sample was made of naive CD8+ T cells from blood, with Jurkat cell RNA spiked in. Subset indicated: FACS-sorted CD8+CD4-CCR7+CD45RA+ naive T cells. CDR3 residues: CASSPNDGADADTQYF. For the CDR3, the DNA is TGTGCCAGCAGTCCGAATGACGGGGCAGATGCAGATACGCAGTATTTT.